Shown below are 20 T cell receptor beta chains from a single sample sequenced in a study of blood T cell repertoires in COVID-19. Repertoires were generated with immunoSEQ multiplex PCR, while TCRdb's copy carries only in-frame clones and drops some. There are just under 150,000 clones in the sample; 87% occur only once, and 35% to 40% lies in the top ten. Sequences were obtained from peripheral blood. All receptors come from a man in his fifties or sixties who had recovered from COVID-19.

V is TRBV3-1 (or the pseudogene TRBV3-2) and J is TRBJ1-1, with D possibly TRBD1 on 5 matching bases. Germline assignment: CDR1 LGHDT and CDR2 YNNKEL (reference sequence). CDR3 size: 14 residues. V was trimmed by 8 bases and J by 2 bases, leaving 15 bases between them. The CDR3 sequence: CASRSGQQNTEAFF. CDR3 bases: TGTGCCAGCCGGTCCGGACAACAAAACACTGAAGCTTTCTTT.

V is TRBV7-2 and J is TRBJ2-5; D is perhaps TRBD1 (5 bases). This CDR3 is built from 13 residues. Germline V gene sequence: CDR1 SGHTA, CDR2 FQGNSA. The V end lost 5 bases, the J end lost 5 bases, and 12 bases lay between the germline ends. As DNA, the CDR3 is TGTGCCAGCAGCATACGGAAGGGGGAGACCCAGTACTTC. It translates to CASSIRKGETQYF.

V gene TRBV11-3 combines with J gene TRBJ1-2, with 8 bases lining up with TRBD1. V lost 4 bases and J lost 8; bases outside the gene matches: 12. The CDR3 has 15 residues. Per the germline V gene, CDR1 is SGHNT and CDR2 is YENEEA. CDR3 DNA sequence: TGTGCCAGCAGCTCAGGGAAGGGACAGGTGGAGGGCTACACCTTC. Translated, it gives CASSSGKGQVEGYTF. Complete variable domain (other parts from reference TRBV11-3 and TRBJ1-2): EAGVVQSPRYKIIEKKQPVAFWCNPISGHNTLYWYLQNLGQGPELLIRYENEEAVDDSQLPKDRFSAERLKGVDSTLKIQPAELGDSAVYLCASSSGKGQVEGYTFGSGTRLTVV.

This chain links TRBV6-5 with TRBJ2-5; 8 bases are shared with TRBD2. This CDR3 has 14 amino acids. Germline-derived CDR1 and CDR2 are MNHEY and SVGAGI. After removal of 8 bases from V and 4 bases from J, the junction contained 9 bases not matched to a gene. The CDR3: CASHRLAGGETQYF. The DNA for the CDR3 is TGTGCCAGCCATCGTTTGGCGGGGGGAGAGACCCAGTACTTC.

This clone was counted once. This chain connects TRBV3-1 (or the pseudogene TRBV3-2) to TRBJ2-7; 14 bases are a match to TRBD2. V was pared by 4 bases and J by 1 base, with 9 bases of the junction left unmatched. This CDR3 contains 18 residues. The germline gives CDR1 LGHDT, CDR2 YNNKEL (reference sequence). CDR3 region: CASSRGGTSGGPSYEQYF. In DNA form, the CDR3 reads TGTGCCAGCAGCCGAGGAGGGACTAGCGGGGGCCCTTCCTACGAGCAGTACTTC.

V gene TRBV27 combines with J gene TRBJ1-2; 7 positions agree with TRBD1. Germline V gene sequence: CDR1 MNHEY, CDR2 SMNVEV (reference sequence). The V gene end was trimmed by 5 bases and the J gene end by 5 bases; junction bases not matched to a gene: 5. The CDR3 loop spans 13 amino acids. The CDR3 DNA follows: TGTGCCAGCAGTAGGACAGGCGCTTATGGCTACACCTTC. Protein sequence: CASSRTGAYGYTF.

V is TRBV29-1 and J is TRBJ2-5, with D perhaps being TRBD1 or TRBD2 (5 bases each). The CDR3 sequence is 11 residues long. Trimming shortened V by 7 bases and J by 5 bases, and 11 bases separated the two germline ends. Per the germline V gene, CDR1 is SQVTM and CDR2 is ANQGSEA. This CDR3 is CSEGTRETQYF. CDR3 bases: TGCAGCGAGGGGACGCGGGAGACCCAGTACTTC. The variable domain in full, completed from reference TRBV29-1 and TRBJ2-5, reads SAVISQKPSRDICQRGTSLTIQCQVDSQVTMMFWYRQQPGQSLTLIATANQGSEATYESGFVIDKFPISRPNLTFSTLTVSNMSPEDSSIYLCSEGTRETQYFGPGTRLLVL.

This clone was counted a single time. This chain uses TRBV6-5 with TRBJ2-5; possibly TRBD1 for D (5 bases). Deletions cut 6 bases from V and 5 bases from J, with 16 bases between. CDR1 MNHEY and CDR2 SVGAGI come from the germline V gene. This CDR3 spans 14 amino acids. The CDR3 nucleotides are TGTGCCAGCAGCCGACAGATCCAGCGTGAGACCCAGTACTTC. Protein sequence: CASSRQIQRETQYF.

This chain uses TRBV7-2 with TRBJ2-1; tentative D call: TRBD1 (6 bases). V lost 0 bases, J lost 0 bases, and 15 bases lay in between. Germline CDR1 SGHTA, CDR2 FQGNSA. There are 18 residues in the CDR3. CDR3 residues: CASSLALVLDSSYNEQFF. CDR3 coding DNA: TGTGCCAGCAGCTTAGCGCTCGTGTTGGACAGCTCCTACAATGAGCAGTTCTTC.

The chain employs TRBV19 and TRBJ1-2; D remains ambiguous. Trimming removed 9 bases from V and 5 bases from J, with 10 bases in between. This CDR3 comprises 11 residues. Germline CDR1 reads LNHDA; CDR2 reads SQIVND (reference sequence). The CDR3 bases are TGTGCCAGCAGTCGGCGGTATGGCTACACCTTC. It encodes CASSRRYGYTF.

The table lists this clone with a few counts. The chain joins TRBV10-3 to TRBJ1-2; maybe TRBD1 (6 bases). This CDR3 contains 14 residues. V gave up 2 bases and J gave up 5 bases, with 12 bases separating them. The germline CDR1 and CDR2 sequences are ENHRY and SYGVKD. CDR3 residues: CAISEPGTRYGYTF. CDR3 coding DNA: TGTGCCATCAGTGAGCCCGGGACAAGGTATGGCTACACCTTC.

The chain uses TRBV27 and TRBJ2-3, with TRBD1 matching over 7 bases. V lost 6 bases and J lost 3; bases outside the gene matches: 3. Germline V gene data show CDR1 as MNHEY and CDR2 as SMNVEV (reference sequence). This CDR3 has 13 residues. As DNA, the CDR3 is TGTGCCAGCAGGAAACAGGGGACAGATACGCAGTATTTT. Translated, it gives CASRKQGTDTQYF.

The V gene is TRBV18, the J gene TRBJ1-1, with 7 nucleotides matching TRBD1. The CDR3 has 16 amino acids. The trim removed 1 base at V and 4 bases at J, leaving 9 bases unmatched. Germline-derived CDR1 and CDR2 are KGHSH and LQKENI. CDR3 sequence (DNA): TGTGCCAGCTCACCACAGAGAGCAGGGGGAAGCACTGAAGCTTTCTTT. Its translation: CASSPQRAGGSTEAFF.

This rearrangement joins TRBV6-5 to TRBJ1-1; a weak D match, TRBD1 (6 bases). Germline values: CDR1 MNHEY, CDR2 SVGAGI. This CDR3 is built from 15 residues. V was shortened by 0 bases and J by 5 bases, with 13 bases between the two germline ends. This chain's CDR3 is CASSYSGALGTEAFF. The DNA of the CDR3 is TGTGCCAGCAGTTACTCGGGGGCATTGGGAACTGAAGCTTTCTTT.

The rearrangement uses TRBV6-6 and TRBJ1-2; 7 nucleotides match TRBD1. The V and J ends lost 0 bases and 8 bases, in that order; junction bases with no gene match: 9. Germline V gene sequence: CDR1 MNHNY, CDR2 SVGAGI (reference sequence). The CDR3 runs 15 residues. The CDR3 nucleotides read TGTGCCAGCAGTTACTCCGGGGACAGCGGCGGCGGCTACACCTTC. Translated: CASSYSGDSGGGYTF.

This chain uses TRBV6-5 with TRBJ2-1; 11 bases map to TRBD2. The CDR3 is 15 residues long. Germline CDR1 reads MNHEY; CDR2 reads SVGAGI. V dropped 5 bases and J dropped 9; count of bases not matched to a gene: 9. The CDR3 protein is CASSPGLAGGSEQFF. In nucleotides, the CDR3 is TGTGCCAGCAGTCCGGGTCTAGCGGGGGGCAGTGAGCAGTTCTTC.

CDR3 in DNA: TGCGCCAGCAGCCAAGACTTATCAACTAATGAAAAACTGTTTTTT. It encodes CASSQDLSTNEKLFF. The chain carries TRBV4-3 and TRBJ1-4; D gene ambiguous. V dropped 0 bases and J dropped 0 bases, with 5 bases sitting between them. The CDR3 contains 15 residues. Germline lookup yields CDR1 LGHNA and CDR2 YSLEER.

Written as DNA, the CDR3 is TGTGCCAGCAGCGTAGAGACAGGGTTCTACGAGCAGTACTTC. Its translation: CASSVETGFYEQYF. The chain carries TRBV7-8 and TRBJ2-7; 7 bases line up with TRBD1. This CDR3 is 14 amino acids long. V trimming: 5 bases; J trimming: 3 bases; junction bases outside the gene matches: 7. Germline values: CDR1 SGHVS, CDR2 FQNEAQ.

The V call is TRBV3-1 (or the pseudogene TRBV3-2), the J call TRBJ2-1; D perhaps matches TRBD2 (6 bases). The CDR3 sequence is 15 residues long. The V gene's germline CDR1 is LGHDT and CDR2 YNNKEL (reference sequence). V was clipped by 0 bases and J by 4 bases, with 10 bases between them. The CDR3 region is CASSQDPGEYNEQFF. DNA for the CDR3: TGTGCCAGCAGCCAAGATCCGGGGGAATACAATGAGCAGTTCTTC.

This clone was detected only once. Other DNA sequences in this specimen translate into the identical CDR3. The J gene is TRBJ2-7, the V gene TRBV5-1; 8 bases are shared with TRBD1. CDR1 is SGHRS, CDR2 YFSETQ, per germline. The CDR3 length is 14 residues. The junction had 3 bases not matched to a gene; V was cut back by 3 bases and J by 1 base. For the CDR3, the DNA is TGCGCCAGCAGCTCCGGGACAGGATCCTACGAGCAGTACTTC. Protein: CASSSGTGSYEQYF.